This record covers a single T cell receptor (beta chain). The antigen is not known. This sample is part of a study of T cell repertoires in cytomegalovirus infection. Study-wide findings and caveats: HLA-C-restricted TCR beta clonotypes specific for CMV led the ex vivo response.

CDR1 and CDR2 (germline): MDHEN, SYDVKM. The V gene lost 5 bases and the J gene lost 8 bases, with 19 bases spanning the gap. This CDR3 is built from 14 residues. A single record per CDR3 protein comes from TCRdb applying MiXCR to the reads. The profile covers about 480,000 distinct CDR3 sequences, with about 33% appearing a single time and 15% to 20% taken by the ten largest. V and J are TRBV28 and TRBJ2-7, with D tentatively TRBD1 (5 bases). The origin of this receptor is a human donor in good health (CMV status not recorded). Some clones in this sample may be carry-over from other donors' samples. The sequencing here drew on cultured PBMCs, taken from culture after CMV antigen stimulation. The DNA for the CDR3 is TGTGCCAGCAGTCCCGTCCTGACAGAGAGAAAGCAGTACTTC. Translation gives CASSPVLTERKQYF.